The next 28 T cell receptor beta chains were all read from a single sample in a study of blood T cell repertoires in COVID-19 (dated by TCRdb to the early 2020s). The method was the immunoSEQ multiplex PCR assay. TCRdb obtained this table from immuneACCESS and retained in-frame rearrangements with V and J assigned. These tables miss some clones; where compared with another copy, unresolved V genes account for less than half of the shortfall, and the remainder is unexplained. The sample yields about 92,000 clones; roughly nine tenths were counted once. The ten largest make up 15% to 20% of the sample. What was sequenced was peripheral blood. The source is a woman aged 55-69 years with COVID-19, enrolled during active disease.

Comments on this clone: The sample has other DNA sequences that encode this CDR3 too. V and J are TRBV5-6 and TRBJ2-5, with 7 bases lining up with TRBD2. Per the germline V gene, CDR1 is SGHDT and CDR2 is YYEEEE. The CDR3 loop spans 15 amino acids. Trimming at V came to 2 bases and at J to 1 base, leaving 5 bases not matched to a gene. CDR3 DNA: TGTGCCAGCAGCTTTGGGTTAGCGGGCCAAGAGACCCAGTACTTC. It yields the protein CASSFGLAGQETQYF.

The rearrangement joins TRBV7-3 to TRBJ2-3; possibly TRBD1 for D (5 bases). The CDR3 contains 18 residues. Germline V CDR1 and CDR2: SGHTA, FQGTGA. Trimming stripped 5 bases from V and 0 bases from J, with 21 bases between. CDR3 DNA: TGTGCCAGCAGCGACCATATCTGGGGCCAGGATAGCACAGATACGCAGTATTTT. This sequence encodes CASSDHIWGQDSTDTQYF.

The rearrangement joins TRBV27 to TRBJ2-2; 7 bases match TRBD2. Germline assignment: CDR1 MNHEY and CDR2 SMNVEV (reference sequence). The CDR3 runs to 14 residues. V was clipped by 8 bases and J by 0 bases; unmatched bases: 3. The DNA of the CDR3 is TGTGCCAGCCGGGGGGTCGCGAACACCGGGGAGCTGTTTTTT. This gives the protein CASRGVANTGELFF.

In its sample, this clone was seen once. This rearrangement joins TRBV12-1 to TRBJ2-1; the table's D call, TRBD2, was not checked against the DNA. TRBV12-1 constitutes a pseudogene. CDR3 size: 16 residues. CDR3 residues: CASSFDQEGWINEQFF. Here the CDR3 DNA reads TGTGCCAGCAGCTTTGATCAGGAGGGCTGGATCAATGAGCAGTTCTTC.

The CDR3 DNA reads as TGTGCCAGTAGTGGGGACAGGAGCCTTGGCACTGAAGCTTTCTTT. Protein product: CASSGDRSLGTEAFF. V is TRBV19 and J is TRBJ1-1; 8 bases line up with TRBD1. This CDR3 is 15 amino acids long. Trimming took 5 bases from V and 4 from J; bases not matched to a gene: 9. Germline assignment: CDR1 LNHDA and CDR2 SQIVND (reference sequence).

This chain links TRBV28 with TRBJ1-1; 8 nucleotides align to TRBD1. The CDR3 runs 13 residues. The junction had 6 bases not matched to a gene; V was cut back by 7 bases and J by 5 bases. The germline CDR1 and CDR2 sequences are MDHEN and SYDVKM. CDR3 protein: CASTRQGRTEAFF. For the CDR3, the DNA is TGTGCCAGCACCCGACAGGGGCGAACTGAAGCTTTCTTT.

This chain joins TRBV7-2 and TRBJ2-7; tentatively, D is TRBD2 (6 bases). The CDR3 runs 15 residues. The germline V gene encodes CDR1 SGHTA and CDR2 FQGNSA. Between the trimmed V and J ends, which lost 1 base and 3 bases, there was a span of 13 bases. In nucleotides, the CDR3 is TGTGCCAGCAGCTTAGTTGCGGGGATCCTCTACGAGCAGTACTTC. This translates into CASSLVAGILYEQYF.

The rearrangement joins TRBV29-1 to TRBJ2-7, with D unclear. The CDR3 has 11 residues. Germline values: CDR1 SQVTM, CDR2 ANQGSEA. The ends were cut back, 6 bases at V and 1 base at J, with 7 bases in the middle. The CDR3, as DNA: TGCAGCGTGCGGTCGTCCTACGAGCAGTACTTC. The encoded protein is CSVRSSYEQYF.

V gene TRBV5-4 combines with J gene TRBJ1-3; D possibly corresponds to TRBD1 (6 bases). Trimming removed 5 bases from V and 6 bases from J, with 12 bases in between. The CDR3 is 13 residues long. Germline V gene data show CDR1 as SGHNT and CDR2 as YYREEE (reference sequence). DNA for the CDR3: TGTGCCAGCAGGGGGGGGCCTGAAAACACCATATATTTT. It yields the protein CASRGGPENTIYF.

This chain uses TRBV7-9 with TRBJ1-1, with a tentative D call TRBD1 (5 bases). The CDR3 totals 15 residues. Germline-derived CDR1 and CDR2 are SEHNR and FQNEAQ (reference sequence). V shed 5 bases and J shed 5 bases, with 18 bases lying between them. The CDR3 protein is CASSPPGLVGTEAFF. CDR3 DNA: TGTGCCAGCAGCCCTCCAGGGCTGGTAGGGACTGAAGCTTTCTTT.

V gene TRBV10-3 combines with J gene TRBJ1-2, with TRBD1 identical over 7 bases. Germline-derived CDR1 and CDR2 are ENHRY and SYGVKD. The CDR3 extends over 14 amino acids. V shed 6 bases, J shed 5 bases, and the junction held 9 bases outside the gene matches. The CDR3 protein is CAISEDRVRYGYTF. Written as DNA, the CDR3 is TGTGCCATCAGCGAAGACAGGGTAAGGTATGGCTACACCTTC.

The chain has TRBV20-1 and TRBJ1-1; D call uncertain. The V end was cut by 5 bases, the J end by 0 bases, with 4 bases between. Germline CDR1 DFQATT, CDR2 SNEGSKA (reference sequence). The CDR3 totals 11 residues. As DNA, the CDR3 is TGCAGTGCTCCGGTGAACACTGAAGCTTTCTTT. It translates to CSAPVNTEAFF.

The rearrangement joins TRBV4-1 to TRBJ2-1; no clear D gene. CDR1 is MGHRA, CDR2 YSYEKL, per germline. CDR3 length equals 17 residues. V was cut by 0 bases and J by 0 bases, with 12 bases left in between. CDR3: CASSQDLVSSSYNEQFF. DNA for the CDR3: TGCGCCAGCAGCCAAGACTTAGTCTCGAGCTCCTACAATGAGCAGTTCTTC.

CDR3 amino acids: CSAGVPGASTDTQYF. In DNA, the CDR3 is TGCAGTGCTGGTGTTCCGGGAGCTAGCACAGATACGCAGTATTTT. This chain connects TRBV20-1 to TRBJ2-3, with D possibly matching TRBD2 (6 bases). The CDR3 is 15 residues long. CDR1 DFQATT and CDR2 SNEGSKA come from the germline V gene (reference sequence). V was trimmed by 5 bases and J by 0 bases, leaving 15 bases between them.

The CDR3 loop reads CASSLGQPTADTQYF. Here the CDR3 DNA reads TGTGCCAGCAGCCTAGGACAGCCCACGGCGGATACGCAGTATTTT. The rearrangement joins TRBV7-8 to TRBJ2-3; the D gene is possibly TRBD1 (6 bases). There are 15 residues in the CDR3. Germline V gene data show CDR1 as SGHVS and CDR2 as FQNEAQ. V was clipped by 5 bases and J by 6 bases, with 18 bases between them.

Remarks on this clone: The junction differs from germline at one of its ends, possibly a read error. The rearrangement links TRBV23-1 to TRBJ2-5; no clear D gene. TRBV23-1 is reported as an ORF; its role is uncertain. The CDR3 runs to 14 residues. The CDR3 bases are TGCCCCAGCAGTCAACTCGAGAGGTCGGAGACCCAGTACTTC. It specifies CPSSQLERSETQYF.

This sequence joins TRBV7-6 and TRBJ1-1, with a tentative D call TRBD1 (5 bases). Trimming left V 5 bases short and J 0 bases short, with 7 bases between. This CDR3 has 13 amino acids. Per germline, CDR1 SGHVS and CDR2 FNYEAQ. CDR3 nucleotide sequence: TGTGCCAGCAGCCCGGACATGAACACTGAAGCTTTCTTT. Encoded protein: CASSPDMNTEAFF. The full variable domain, its missing parts supplied by reference TRBV7-6 and TRBJ1-1, is GAGVSQSPRYKVTKRGQDVALRCDPISGHVSLYWYRQALGQGPEFLTYFNYEAQQDKSGLPNDRFSAERPEGSISTLTIQRTEQRDSAMYRCASSPDMNTEAFFGQGTRLTVV.

The gene calls are TRBV19 and TRBJ1-5, with D possibly TRBD1 on 5 matching bases. This CDR3 has 15 amino acids. CDR1 is LNHDA and CDR2 is SQIVND in the germline V gene (reference sequence). V was pared by 2 bases and J by 2 bases, with 10 bases between. As DNA, the CDR3 is TGTGCCAGTAGTATAATCTGGGGCGGCAATCAGCCCCAGCATTTT. Its protein is CASSIIWGGNQPQHF. The full variable domain, completed using reference TRBV19 and TRBJ1-5, is DGGITQSPKYLFRKEGQNVTLSCEQNLNHDAMYWYRQDPGQGLRLIYYSQIVNDFQKGDIAEGYSVSREKKESFPLTVTSAQKNPTAFYLCASSIIWGGNQPQHFGDGTRLSIL.

This chain links TRBV5-1 with TRBJ1-2; 11 bases align to TRBD1. The germline CDR1 and CDR2 sequences are SGHRS and YFSETQ. This CDR3 is built from 15 residues. V dropped 5 bases and J dropped 2; count of bases not matched to a gene: 5. CDR3 loop: CASRGGQGANYGYTF. The CDR3 DNA follows: TGCGCCAGCAGGGGAGGACAGGGGGCGAACTATGGCTACACCTTC.

The chain links TRBV6-6 to TRBJ2-1; a possible D gene is TRBD2 (6 bases). The CDR3 consists of 15 residues. V lost 4 bases to trimming and J lost 8 bases, with 18 bases between them. Germline-derived CDR1 and CDR2 are MNHNY and SVGAGI (reference sequence). The CDR3 DNA reads as TGTGCCAGCAGTTCGGTGACCCCGGGGGTCGATGAGCAGTTCTTC. This translates into CASSSVTPGVDEQFF.

This chain joins TRBV5-5 and TRBJ2-7; weak D call: TRBD2 (5 bases). Per the germline V gene, CDR1 is SGHKS and CDR2 is YYEKEE (reference sequence). V lost 1 base, J lost 3 bases, and 17 bases lay in between. CDR3 length: 16 residues. CDR3 in amino acids: CASSLFPSGGLYEQYF. The CDR3 region has the DNA TGTGCCAGCAGCTTGTTCCCGAGTGGCGGGCTCTACGAGCAGTACTTC.

This chain connects TRBV13 to TRBJ2-6; D perhaps matches TRBD2 (6 bases). The CDR3 sequence is 18 residues long. V was clipped by 7 bases and J by 3 bases, with 22 bases between them. Germline V gene data show CDR1 as PRHDT and CDR2 as FYEKMQ (reference sequence). The CDR3 here is CASTPWGGSVGGANVLTF. DNA of the CDR3: TGTGCCAGCACCCCCTGGGGAGGTAGTGTAGGTGGGGCCAACGTCCTGACTTTC. The whole variable domain, remainder taken from reference TRBV13 and TRBJ2-6, is AAGVIQSPRHLIKEKRETATLKCYPIPRHDTVYWYQQGPGQDPQFLISFYEKMQSDKGSIPDRFSAQQFSDYHSELNMSSLELGDSALYFCASTPWGGSVGGANVLTFGAGSRLTVL.

This clone was observed a few times. The chain joins TRBV29-1 to TRBJ1-1; the match to TRBD1 covers 9 bases. Germline trimming cut 8 bases from V and 6 bases from J; bases unmatched to any gene: 10. Germline CDR1 is SQVTM and CDR2 is ANQGSEA. The CDR3 contains 13 residues. The CDR3 reads CSTQDRGGSEAFF. The DNA for the CDR3 is TGCAGCACCCAGGACAGGGGTGGATCTGAAGCTTTCTTT.

The count of this clone is one. Written as DNA, the CDR3 is TGCGCCAGCAACCCACAGAACTTGAACACTGAAGCTTTCTTT. It translates to CASNPQNLNTEAFF. The V gene is TRBV5-1, the J gene TRBJ1-1; D is uncertain. Germline assignment: CDR1 SGHRS and CDR2 YFSETQ. The CDR3 is 14 residues long. Trimming removed 6 bases from V and 0 bases from J, with 12 bases in between. Full variable domain (outside the CDR3, taken from reference TRBV5-1 and TRBJ1-1): KAGVTQTPRYLIKTRGQQVTLSCSPISGHRSVSWYQQTPGQGLQFLFEYFSETQRNKGNFPGRFSGRQFSNSRSEMNVSTLELGDSALYLCASNPQNLNTEAFFGQGTRLTVV.

The chain is built from TRBV6-2 or TRBV6-3 and TRBJ2-3; 7 positions agree with TRBD1. J lost 7 bases, V lost 5 bases, and 3 bases had no gene match. This CDR3 comprises 12 residues. Germline V gene sequence: CDR1 MNHEY, CDR2 SVGEGT. The CDR3 region is CASSDRAHTQYF. In DNA form, the CDR3 reads TGTGCCAGCAGTGACAGGGCTCATACGCAGTATTTT.

The J gene is TRBJ1-6, the V gene TRBV5-6; 7 bases are shared with TRBD1. This CDR3 contains 16 residues. Losses at the gene ends were 3 bases for V and 12 bases for J; bases not matched to a gene: 15. Germline V lookup: CDR1 SGHDT, CDR2 YYEEEE. CDR3 DNA sequence: TGTGCCAGCAGCTCCCCGGGACAGAGGGTAGGGGGACCCCTCCACTTT. Residues: CASSSPGQRVGGPLHF. Based on the CDR3 plus reference TRBV5-6 and TRBJ1-6, the full variable domain is DAGVTQSPTHLIKTRGQQVTLRCSPKSGHDTVSWYQQALGQGPQFIFQYYEEEERQRGNFPDRFSGHQFPNYSSELNVNALLLGDSALYLCASSSPGQRVGGPLHFGNGTRLTVT.

This sequence joins TRBV3-1 (or the pseudogene TRBV3-2) and TRBJ1-4, with D maybe TRBD1 (5 bases). V lost 2 bases to trimming and J lost 8 bases, with 15 bases between them. The germline V gene encodes CDR1 LGHDT and CDR2 YNNKEL (reference sequence). The CDR3 contains 15 residues. The CDR3 protein is CASSQNRQGTEKLFF. CDR3 DNA: TGTGCCAGCAGCCAAAACCGGCAGGGAACCGAAAAACTGTTTTTT.

This sequence joins TRBV5-6 and TRBJ1-1, with TRBD1 matching over 10 bases. The J segment lost 4 bases and the V segment lost 4 bases, leaving 4 bases of the junction unmatched. Germline V gene data show CDR1 as SGHDT and CDR2 as YYEEEE. This CDR3 has 14 amino acids. CDR3 sequence: CASSRDRGATEAFF. The CDR3 coding sequence is TGTGCCAGCAGCAGGGACAGGGGTGCCACTGAAGCTTTCTTT.